These 21 T cell receptor beta chains were sequenced from one sample in a study of blood T cell repertoires in COVID-19. Clones were sequenced by immunoSEQ multiplex PCR, and TCRdb holds only the in-frame ones, with some missing. The table has over 55,000 clones, around 90% seen once. Source material: peripheral blood. These receptors were obtained from a man aged 55 to 70 with acute or convalescent COVID-19.

The chain uses TRBV14 and TRBJ2-5; D is possibly TRBD1 (5 bases). This CDR3 comprises 13 residues. V was clipped by 2 bases and J by 4 bases, with 8 bases between them. The germline V gene has CDR1 SGHDN and CDR2 FVKESK. CDR3 sequence reads: CASSQLRGETQYF. In nucleotides, the CDR3 is TGTGCCAGCAGCCAACTAAGGGGAGAGACCCAGTACTTC.

The gene calls are TRBV4-3 and TRBJ1-6, with 8 bases aligning to TRBD1. J lost 9 bases, V lost 8 bases, and 12 bases had no gene match. Germline CDR1 is LGHNA and CDR2 is YSLEER. The CDR3 is made up of 15 amino acids. The CDR3 DNA reads TGCGCCAGCCATGACAGGGGCCATAATAGTTCACCCCTCCACTTT. Protein: CASHDRGHNSSPLHF.

This chain joins TRBV18 and TRBJ1-1; 9 bases fit TRBD1. This CDR3 spans 18 amino acids. Germline CDR1 KGHSH, CDR2 LQKENI. With V trimmed by 1 base and J by 3 bases, 12 bases remained unmatched. DNA for the CDR3: TGTGCCAGCTCACCACAAATCTTCGGACAGGGGTCGGACACTGAAGCTTTCTTT. This gives the protein CASSPQIFGQGSDTEAFF.

This sequence joins TRBV24-1 and TRBJ2-5, with 8 positions matching TRBD2. This CDR3 is built from 13 residues. The J segment lost 4 bases and the V segment lost 5 bases, leaving 2 bases of the junction unmatched. Germline V gene lookup returns CDR1 KGHDR and CDR2 SFDVKD. The CDR3 here is CATSGLAGETQYF. DNA of the CDR3: TGTGCCACCAGTGGGCTAGCGGGAGAGACCCAGTACTTC.

V usage is TRBV5-1 and J usage is TRBJ2-5; 8 bases fit TRBD1. CDR1 and CDR2 from the germline V gene are SGHRS and YFSETQ. There are 17 residues in the CDR3. The ends lost 0 bases at V and 4 bases at J; junction bases unmatched: 11. The CDR3 coding sequence is TGCGCCAGCAGCTTGGGACAGGGGCCATTTCCCTCAGAGACCCAGTACTTC. Translated: CASSLGQGPFPSETQYF.

V and J are TRBV4-3 and TRBJ2-3; 12 bases line up with TRBD2. The CDR3 spans 16 residues. V shed 3 bases, J shed 6 bases, and the junction held 7 bases outside the gene matches. From germline, CDR1 is LGHNA and CDR2 YSLEER. For the CDR3, the DNA is TGCGCCAGCAGCCAGGCTAGCGGGAGGGCCGCCGATACGCAGTATTTT. The encoded protein is CASSQASGRAADTQYF.

V is TRBV25-1 and J is TRBJ2-1; D gene ambiguous. Trimming stripped 6 bases from V and 12 bases from J, with 24 bases between. Germline V CDR1 and CDR2: MGHDK, SYGVNS. The CDR3 totals 15 residues. CDR3 loop: CASREMGLGAQRQFF. For the CDR3, the DNA is TGTGCCAGCAGAGAAATGGGTCTCGGCGCCCAGCGGCAGTTCTTC. The variable domain in full, with the rest retrieved from reference TRBV25-1 and TRBJ2-1, is EADIYQTPRYLVIGTGKKITLECSQTMGHDKMYWYQQDPGMELHLIHYSYGVNSTEKGDLSSESTVSRIRTEHFPLTLESARPSHTSQYLCASREMGLGAQRQFFGPGTRLTVL.

This chain connects TRBV7-2 to TRBJ2-1, with 8 positions matching TRBD2. V gave up 2 bases and J gave up 7 bases; unmatched junction bases: 7. Per germline, CDR1 SGHTA and CDR2 FQGNSA. This CDR3 has 15 residues. The CDR3 here is CASSLSSGMVNEQFF. CDR3 nucleotide sequence: TGTGCCAGCAGCTTAAGTAGCGGGATGGTAAATGAGCAGTTCTTC.

The J gene is TRBJ2-7, the V gene TRBV11-2; 12 positions agree with TRBD2. Per germline, CDR1 SGHAT and CDR2 FQNNGV. J was trimmed by 6 bases and V by 7 bases; bases with no gene match: 16. The length of the CDR3 is 17 residues. The DNA of the CDR3 is TGTGCCAGCATCCCCGGAGGTCTAGCGGGAGGGATAGGCGAGCAGTACTTC. Translated, it gives CASIPGGLAGGIGEQYF.

The rearrangement joins TRBV5-6 to TRBJ2-7; the D gene is possibly TRBD1 (6 bases). The CDR3 contains 13 residues. Trimming cost V 6 bases and J 5 bases, with 15 bases left between them. Per germline, CDR1 SGHDT and CDR2 YYEEEE. The chain's CDR3 is CASNQQGIHEQYF. In DNA form, the CDR3 reads TGTGCCAGCAATCAACAGGGAATCCACGAGCAGTACTTC.

V is TRBV21-1 and J is TRBJ2-1; TRBD2 is the table's D call and was not checked against the DNA. TRBV21-1 is flagged as a pseudogene. The CDR3 loop spans 14 amino acids. For the CDR3, the DNA is TGTGCCAGCAGCATTCCTAGCGGGAGTAATGAGCAGTTCTTC. It translates to CASSIPSGSNEQFF.

The J gene is TRBJ1-3, the V gene TRBV6-6; the D is unclear. This CDR3 is built from 14 residues. CDR1 and CDR2 from the germline V gene are MNHNY and SVGAGI (reference sequence). V was shortened by 2 bases and J by 0 bases, with 5 bases between the two germline ends. The CDR3 region has the DNA TGTGCCAGCAGTTACGAGGTCTCTGGAAACACCATATATTTT. Its translation: CASSYEVSGNTIYF.

This chain joins TRBV21-1 and TRBJ1-6. TRBV21-1 has pseudogene status. The length of the CDR3 is 15 residues. Here the CDR3 DNA reads TGTGCCAGCAGCAGGTGCAGGGAGGTTAATTCACCCCTCCACTTT. It encodes CASSRCREVNSPLHF.

Only one count was recorded for this clone. This chain connects TRBV28 to TRBJ1-2; the D is unclear. The CDR3 loop spans 16 amino acids. V lost 5 bases to trimming and J lost 0 bases, with 16 bases between them. Germline V lookup: CDR1 MDHEN, CDR2 SYDVKM. The DNA of the CDR3 is TGTGCCAGCAGTATAGGTTCCCCCGCGGCTAACTATGGCTACACCTTC. The encoded protein is CASSIGSPAANYGYTF.

This clone was recorded only once. The rearrangement links TRBV6-6 to TRBJ1-1; TRBD1 matches 10 bases. V was pared by 6 bases and J by 9 bases, with 10 bases of the junction left unmatched. The CDR3 consists of 14 residues. CDR1 is MNHNY, CDR2 SVGAGI, per germline (reference sequence). The CDR3: CASRPRTGGEKAFF. CDR3 coding DNA: TGTGCCAGCAGACCGAGGACAGGGGGAGAAAAAGCTTTCTTT.

The chain carries TRBV28 and TRBJ2-1; D is possibly TRBD2 (6 bases). Germline V CDR1 and CDR2: MDHEN, SYDVKM. Trimming stripped 7 bases from V and 0 bases from J, with 28 bases between. There are 20 residues in the CDR3. The CDR3 protein is CASTPLPGLATSSSYNEQFF. CDR3 nucleotide sequence: TGTGCCAGCACCCCACTGCCGGGGCTAGCGACTTCCAGCTCCTACAATGAGCAGTTCTTC.

The J gene is TRBJ1-2, the V gene TRBV5-1; possible D gene TRBD1, 5 bases. CDR1 is SGHRS and CDR2 is YFSETQ in the germline V gene. The CDR3 has 14 amino acids. Trimming stripped 3 bases from V and 3 bases from J, with 12 bases between. The CDR3 bases are TGCGCCAGCAGCTCGGGGTGGGGGGACTATGGCTACACCTTC. Its translation: CASSSGWGDYGYTF.

The J gene is TRBJ2-5, the V gene TRBV15; D not resolved. Trimming cost V 0 bases and J 3 bases, with 2 bases left between them. The CDR3 runs 12 residues. Germline V lookup: CDR1 LNHNV, CDR2 YYDKDF (reference sequence). CDR3 loop: CATSRDKETQYF. The DNA for the CDR3 is TGTGCCACCAGCAGAGATAAAGAGACCCAGTACTTC.

V and J are TRBV6-5 and TRBJ1-3; D remains ambiguous. The ends were cut back, 6 bases at V and 0 bases at J, with 3 bases in the middle. Germline V lookup: CDR1 MNHEY, CDR2 SVGAGI. The CDR3 has 12 amino acids. The CDR3 nucleotides are TGTGCCAGCAGGAGCTCTGGAAACACCATATATTTT. It specifies CASRSSGNTIYF.

The chain combines TRBV28 with TRBJ2-3, with unresolved D. The length of the CDR3 is 10 residues. The germline V gene has CDR1 MDHEN and CDR2 SYDVKM. V lost 3 bases, J lost 9 bases, and 4 bases lay in between. The CDR3 nucleotides read TGTGCCAGCAGTTTCGGGACGCAGTATTTT. Its translation: CASSFGTQYF.

The chain carries TRBV20-1 and TRBJ2-5; TRBD2 might be the D (5 bases). Germline values: CDR1 DFQATT, CDR2 SNEGSKA (reference sequence). V was shortened by 8 bases and J by 5 bases, with 12 bases between the two germline ends. The CDR3 consists of 11 residues. CDR3: CSPLQRETQYF. In nucleotides, the CDR3 is TGCAGTCCTTTGCAGCGGGAGACCCAGTACTTC.